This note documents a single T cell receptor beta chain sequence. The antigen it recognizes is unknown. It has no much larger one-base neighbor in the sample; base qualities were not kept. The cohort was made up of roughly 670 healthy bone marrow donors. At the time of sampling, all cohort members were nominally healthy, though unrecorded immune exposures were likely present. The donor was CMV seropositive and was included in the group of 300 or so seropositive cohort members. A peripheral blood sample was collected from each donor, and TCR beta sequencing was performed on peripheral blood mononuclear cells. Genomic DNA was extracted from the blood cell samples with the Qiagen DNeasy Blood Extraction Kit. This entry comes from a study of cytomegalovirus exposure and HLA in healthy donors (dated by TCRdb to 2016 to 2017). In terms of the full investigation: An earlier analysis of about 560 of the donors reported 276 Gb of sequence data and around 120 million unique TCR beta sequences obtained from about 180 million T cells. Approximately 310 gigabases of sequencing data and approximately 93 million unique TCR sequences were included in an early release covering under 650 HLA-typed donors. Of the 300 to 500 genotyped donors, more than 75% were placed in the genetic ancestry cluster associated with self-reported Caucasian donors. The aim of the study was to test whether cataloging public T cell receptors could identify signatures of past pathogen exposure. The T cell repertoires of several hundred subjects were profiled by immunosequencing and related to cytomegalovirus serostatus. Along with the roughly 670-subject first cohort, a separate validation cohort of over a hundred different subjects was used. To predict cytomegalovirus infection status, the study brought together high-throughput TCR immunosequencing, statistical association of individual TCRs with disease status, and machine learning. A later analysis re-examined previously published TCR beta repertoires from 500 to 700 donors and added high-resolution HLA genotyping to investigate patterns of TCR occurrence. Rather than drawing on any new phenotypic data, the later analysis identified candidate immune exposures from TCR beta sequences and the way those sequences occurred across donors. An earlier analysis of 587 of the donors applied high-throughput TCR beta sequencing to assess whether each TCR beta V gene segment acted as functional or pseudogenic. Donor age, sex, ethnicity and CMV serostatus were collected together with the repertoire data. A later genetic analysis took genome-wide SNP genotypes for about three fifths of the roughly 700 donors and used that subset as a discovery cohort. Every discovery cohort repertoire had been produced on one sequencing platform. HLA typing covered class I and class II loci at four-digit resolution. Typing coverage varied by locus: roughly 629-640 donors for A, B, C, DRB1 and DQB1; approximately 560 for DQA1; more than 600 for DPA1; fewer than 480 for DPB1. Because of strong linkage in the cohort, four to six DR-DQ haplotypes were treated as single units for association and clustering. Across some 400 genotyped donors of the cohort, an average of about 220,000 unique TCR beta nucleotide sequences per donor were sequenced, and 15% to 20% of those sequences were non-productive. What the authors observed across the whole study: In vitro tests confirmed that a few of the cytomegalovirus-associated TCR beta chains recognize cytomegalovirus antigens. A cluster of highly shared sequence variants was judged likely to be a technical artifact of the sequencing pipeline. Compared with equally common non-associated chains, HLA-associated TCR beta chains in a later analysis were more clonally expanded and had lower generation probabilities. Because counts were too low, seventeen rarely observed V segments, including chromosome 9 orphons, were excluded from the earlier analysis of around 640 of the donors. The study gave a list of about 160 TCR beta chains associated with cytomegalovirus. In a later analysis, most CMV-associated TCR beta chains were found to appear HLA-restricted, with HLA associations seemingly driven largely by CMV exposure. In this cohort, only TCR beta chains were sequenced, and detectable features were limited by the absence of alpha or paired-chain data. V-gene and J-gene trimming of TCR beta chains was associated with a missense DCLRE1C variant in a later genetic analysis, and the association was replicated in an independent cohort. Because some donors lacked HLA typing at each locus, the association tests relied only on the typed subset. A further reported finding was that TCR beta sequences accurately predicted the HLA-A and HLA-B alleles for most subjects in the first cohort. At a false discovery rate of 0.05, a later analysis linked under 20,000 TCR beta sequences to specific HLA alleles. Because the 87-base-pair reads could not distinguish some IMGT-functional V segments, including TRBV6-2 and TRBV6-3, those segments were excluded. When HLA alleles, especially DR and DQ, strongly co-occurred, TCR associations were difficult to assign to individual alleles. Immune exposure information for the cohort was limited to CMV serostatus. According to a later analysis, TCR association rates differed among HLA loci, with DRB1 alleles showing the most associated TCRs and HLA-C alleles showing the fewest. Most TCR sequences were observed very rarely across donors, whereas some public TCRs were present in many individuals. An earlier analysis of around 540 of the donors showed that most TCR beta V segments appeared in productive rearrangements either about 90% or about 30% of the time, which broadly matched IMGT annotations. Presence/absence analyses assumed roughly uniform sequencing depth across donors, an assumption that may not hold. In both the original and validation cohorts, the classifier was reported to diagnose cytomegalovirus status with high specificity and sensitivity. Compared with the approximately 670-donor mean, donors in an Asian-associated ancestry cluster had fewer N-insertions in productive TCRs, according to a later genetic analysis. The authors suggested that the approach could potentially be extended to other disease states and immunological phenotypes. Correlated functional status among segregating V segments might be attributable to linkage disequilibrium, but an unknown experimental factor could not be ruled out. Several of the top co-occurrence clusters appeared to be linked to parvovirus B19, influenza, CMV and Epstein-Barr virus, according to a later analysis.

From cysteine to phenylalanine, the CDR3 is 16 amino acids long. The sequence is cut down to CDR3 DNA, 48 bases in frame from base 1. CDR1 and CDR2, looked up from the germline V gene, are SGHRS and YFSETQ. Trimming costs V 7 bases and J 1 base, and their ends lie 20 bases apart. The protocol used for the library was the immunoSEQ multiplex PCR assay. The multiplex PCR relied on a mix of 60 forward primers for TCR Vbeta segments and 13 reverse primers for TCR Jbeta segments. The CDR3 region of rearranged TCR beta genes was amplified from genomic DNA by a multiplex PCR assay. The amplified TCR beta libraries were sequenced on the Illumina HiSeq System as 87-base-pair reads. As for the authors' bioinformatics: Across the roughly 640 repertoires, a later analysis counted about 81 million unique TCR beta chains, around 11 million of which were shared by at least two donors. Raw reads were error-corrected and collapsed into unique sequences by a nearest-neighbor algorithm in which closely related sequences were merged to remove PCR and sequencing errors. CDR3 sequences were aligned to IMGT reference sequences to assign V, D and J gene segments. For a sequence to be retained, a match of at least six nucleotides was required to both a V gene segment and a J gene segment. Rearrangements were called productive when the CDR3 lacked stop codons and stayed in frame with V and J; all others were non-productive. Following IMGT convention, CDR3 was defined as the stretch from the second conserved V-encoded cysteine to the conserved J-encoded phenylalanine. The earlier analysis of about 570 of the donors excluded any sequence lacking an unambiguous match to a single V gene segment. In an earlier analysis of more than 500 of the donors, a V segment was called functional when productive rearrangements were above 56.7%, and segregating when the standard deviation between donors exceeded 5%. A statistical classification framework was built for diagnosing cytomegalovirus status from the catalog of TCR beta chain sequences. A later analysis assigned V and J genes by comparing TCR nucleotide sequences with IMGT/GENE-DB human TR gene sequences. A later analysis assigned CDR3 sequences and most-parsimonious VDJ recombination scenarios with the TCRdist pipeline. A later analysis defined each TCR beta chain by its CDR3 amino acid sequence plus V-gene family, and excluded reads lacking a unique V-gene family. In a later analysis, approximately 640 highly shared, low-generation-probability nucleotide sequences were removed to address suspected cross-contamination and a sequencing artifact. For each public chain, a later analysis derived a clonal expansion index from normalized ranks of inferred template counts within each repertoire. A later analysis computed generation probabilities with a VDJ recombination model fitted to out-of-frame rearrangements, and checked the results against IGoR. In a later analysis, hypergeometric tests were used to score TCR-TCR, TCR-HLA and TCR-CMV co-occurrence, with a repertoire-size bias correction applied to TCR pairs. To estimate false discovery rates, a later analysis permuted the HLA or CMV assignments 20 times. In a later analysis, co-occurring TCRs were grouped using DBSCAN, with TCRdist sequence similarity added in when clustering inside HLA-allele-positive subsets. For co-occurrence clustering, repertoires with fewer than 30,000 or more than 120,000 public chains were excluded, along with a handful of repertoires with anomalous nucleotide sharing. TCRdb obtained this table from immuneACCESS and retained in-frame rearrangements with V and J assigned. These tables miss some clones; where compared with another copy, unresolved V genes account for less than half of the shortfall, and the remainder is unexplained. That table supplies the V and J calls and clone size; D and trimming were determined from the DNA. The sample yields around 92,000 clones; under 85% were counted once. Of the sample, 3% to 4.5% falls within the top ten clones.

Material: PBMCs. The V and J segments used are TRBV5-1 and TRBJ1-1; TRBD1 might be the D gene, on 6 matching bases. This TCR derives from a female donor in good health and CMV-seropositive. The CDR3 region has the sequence CASSNKKQGANTEAFF. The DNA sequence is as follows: TGCGCCAGCTCCAATAAAAAACAGGGCGCGAACACTGAAGCTTTCTTT.